The sample holds many counts of the clone carrying this T cell receptor (beta chain). The data are from a study of T cells in Graves' hyperthyroidism and ophthalmopathy. TCR beta CDR3 sequences were amplified from RNA transcripts. The HTBI primer set drove a first-round RT-PCR of the TCR CDR3. TCRdb redid the calling of the multiplex PCR reads with MiXCR, one entry per CDR3 protein. Of around 610,000 distinct CDR3 sequences listed, about 15% are singletons. CDR1 GTSNPN and CDR2 SVGIG come from the germline V gene (reference sequence). V lost 0 bases, J lost 4 bases, and 12 bases lay in between. The CDR3 contains 14 residues.

The sequence was obtained from a woman in her thirties or forties with Graves' ophthalmopathy. Source material: blood. The chain couples TRBV30 to TRBJ1-1; D gene unclear. Here the CDR3 reads CAWSVGVVGTEAFF. CDR3 nucleotides: TGTGCCTGGAGTGTTGGGGTAGTGGGCACTGAAGCTTTCTTT.